These 28 T cell receptor beta chains share one sample of origin, sequenced in a study of blood T cell repertoires in COVID-19. Sequencing was performed with immunoSEQ multiplex PCR; in TCRdb, only in-frame clones are kept and a portion is missing. The sample consists of 150,000 to 200,000 clones, about 86% of them appearing once. Sequencing input: peripheral blood. Receptors were obtained from a man aged 18-30 years with acute or convalescent COVID-19.

This clone was detected only once. The chain couples TRBV6-2 or TRBV6-3 to TRBJ1-2; no firm D call. The CDR3 length is 15 residues. In germline, CDR1 is MNHEY, CDR2 SVGEGT. The V end was cut by 0 bases, the J end by 1 base, with 9 bases between. Here the CDR3 DNA reads TGTGCCAGCAGTTACTCGGCAGGAAATAACTATGGCTACACCTTC. Its translation: CASSYSAGNNYGYTF.

The gene calls are TRBV12-3 or TRBV12-4 and TRBJ2-1; D gene uncertain. Between the trimmed V and J ends, which lost 6 bases and 6 bases, there was a span of 6 bases. The CDR3 contains 11 residues. CDR3 in amino acids: CASSLTNEQFF. CDR3 nucleotide sequence: TGTGCCAGCAGCCTAACCAATGAGCAGTTCTTC.

The chain joins TRBV18 to TRBJ2-7, with a tentative D call TRBD2 (5 bases). Germline CDR1 KGHSH, CDR2 LQKENI. The CDR3 totals 14 residues. V lost 3 bases and J lost 6, with 15 bases in between. CDR3 region: CASSPLEVFSEQYF. The CDR3 region has the DNA TGTGCCAGCTCACCCCTGGAGGTATTCAGCGAGCAGTACTTC.

V is TRBV7-2 and J is TRBJ2-2; maybe TRBD1 (6 bases). The CDR3 covers 16 residues. The ends were cut back, 5 bases at V and 0 bases at J, with 13 bases in the middle. CDR1 is SGHTA, CDR2 FQGNSA, per germline. The CDR3 bases are TGTGCCAGCAGCACGGGACAACCGACGAACACCGGGGAGCTGTTTTTT. Residues: CASSTGQPTNTGELFF.

The chain carries TRBV6-5 and TRBJ1-5; 8 bases align to TRBD1. J gave up 2 bases and V 0 bases, and 0 bases lay outside the gene matches. Germline CDR1 is MNHEY and CDR2 is SVGAGI. This CDR3 region has 15 residues. The CDR3: CASSYSGQGNQPQHF. DNA of the CDR3: TGTGCCAGCAGTTACTCGGGACAGGGCAATCAGCCCCAGCATTTT.

The V and J genes are TRBV9 and TRBJ2-5; no firm D call. The CDR3 has 15 residues. The germline V gene encodes CDR1 SGDLS and CDR2 YYNGEE. V was shortened by 0 bases and J by 2 bases, with 11 bases between the two germline ends. DNA for the CDR3: TGTGCCAGCAGCGTAGGCCCCTACAGACAAGAGACCCAGTACTTC. As protein: CASSVGPYRQETQYF.

The chain has TRBV2 and TRBJ2-3; 9 bases agree with TRBD2. Germline V gene sequence: CDR1 SNHLY, CDR2 FYNNEI. J lost 4 bases, V lost 8 bases, and 10 bases had no gene match. CDR3 length equals 15 residues. CDR3 residues: CASLLGGGGPDTQYF. In nucleotides, the CDR3 is TGTGCCAGCTTACTTGGCGGGGGGGGCCCAGATACGCAGTATTTT.

V gene TRBV3-1 (or the pseudogene TRBV3-2) combines with J gene TRBJ1-2; 9 bases are shared with TRBD1. The CDR3 consists of 14 residues. V was clipped by 6 bases and J by 4 bases; unmatched bases: 6. Germline CDR1 and CDR2: LGHDT and YNNKEL (reference sequence). This CDR3 is CASRAGTGSYGYTF. The CDR3, as DNA: TGTGCCAGCAGGGCCGGGACAGGGAGCTATGGCTACACCTTC.

V gene TRBV5-1 combines with J gene TRBJ2-3; 11 positions match TRBD2. The germline V gene encodes CDR1 SGHRS and CDR2 YFSETQ. There are 19 residues in the CDR3. After removal of 4 bases from V and 0 bases from J, the junction contained 13 bases not matched to a gene. CDR3 sequence: CASSPGFPSGGHSTDTQYF. In nucleotides, the CDR3 is TGCGCCAGCAGCCCCGGGTTTCCTAGCGGGGGGCATAGCACAGATACGCAGTATTTT.

The V and J genes are TRBV19 and TRBJ1-1, with 7 bases lining up with TRBD1. J was trimmed by 1 base and V by 6 bases; bases with no gene match: 2. The CDR3 has 13 residues. Germline CDR1 LNHDA, CDR2 SQIVND (reference sequence). The CDR3 reads CASSRTGNTEAFF. CDR3 coding DNA: TGTGCCAGTAGCAGGACAGGGAACACTGAAGCTTTCTTT.

On this clone: A read error may account for a junction end that differs from germline. The rearrangement joins TRBV18 to TRBJ2-7; the match to TRBD2 covers 8 bases. The CDR3 is made up of 17 amino acids. Germline V gene data show CDR1 as KGHSH and CDR2 as LQKENI. CDR3 sequence reads: CASSPRSLRGASSEQYF. CDR3 DNA sequence: TGTGCCAGCTCACCAAGATCTCTGCGGGGGGCCTCCTCCGAGCAGTACTTC. The full variable domain, rest sourced from reference TRBV18 and TRBJ2-7, is NAGVMQNPRHLVRRRGQEARLRCSPMKGHSHVYWYRQLPEEGLKFMVYLQKENIIDESGMPKERFSAEFPKEGPSILRIQQVVRGDSAAYFCASSPRSLRGASSEQYFGPGTRLTVT.

V is TRBV28 and J is TRBJ1-4, with D possibly being TRBD1 (5 bases). Looked up from germline, CDR1 is MDHEN and CDR2 is SYDVKM. This CDR3 contains 15 residues. With 5 bases removed from V and 11 bases from J, the gap between germline ends came to 21 bases. The CDR3 sequence is CASSGRTQSGDKLFF. CDR3 nucleotide sequence: TGTGCCAGCAGTGGGAGGACACAATCGGGCGATAAACTGTTTTTT.

This chain connects TRBV28 to TRBJ1-2; D call uncertain. V was shortened by 3 bases and J by 8 bases, with 10 bases between the two germline ends. CDR1 MDHEN and CDR2 SYDVKM come from the germline V gene. This CDR3 region has 12 residues. The chain's CDR3 is CASSFRGEGYTF. The CDR3 DNA follows: TGTGCCAGCAGTTTCCGGGGTGAGGGCTACACCTTC.

CDR3 residues: CASNLPGQGGYTF. DNA for the CDR3: TGTGCCAGCAACCTACCCGGACAGGGAGGCTACACCTTC. The chain uses TRBV12-3 or TRBV12-4 and TRBJ1-2, with TRBD1 identical over 8 bases. V lost 7 bases to trimming and J lost 8 bases; unmatched junction nucleotides: 9. CDR3 length: 13 amino acids.

This chain links TRBV6-6 with TRBJ2-7, with 9 bases identical to TRBD2. CDR3 length: 19 amino acids. Germline V CDR1 and CDR2: MNHNY, SVGAGI (reference sequence). The ends lost 5 bases at V and 7 bases at J; junction bases unmatched: 24. CDR3 region: CASSPTTALAGIGTGEQYF. Here the CDR3 DNA reads TGTGCCAGCAGTCCCACCACTGCGCTAGCGGGGATTGGGACGGGGGAGCAGTACTTC.

This clone has just a few counts. J is TRBJ2-5 and V is TRBV5-1; 9 positions agree with TRBD2. From germline, CDR1 is SGHRS and CDR2 YFSETQ. The CDR3 contains 17 residues. Unmatched junction bases numbered 15, after V lost 4 bases and J lost 5 bases. In nucleotides, the CDR3 is TGCGCCAGCAGCCTGGACCTCGGGAGCGGGGGGCGGGAGACCCAGTACTTC. This sequence encodes CASSLDLGSGGRETQYF.

The chain is built from TRBV5-4 and TRBJ1-3; D uncertain. Per germline, CDR1 SGHNT and CDR2 YYREEE (reference sequence). CDR3 length: 14 amino acids. V dropped 0 bases and J dropped 4 bases, with 8 bases sitting between them. The CDR3 DNA is TGTGCCAGCAGCTTGGGGCCTGTCGGAAACACCATATATTTT. Its translation is CASSLGPVGNTIYF.

This chain links TRBV28 with TRBJ1-5, with D possibly matching TRBD1 (5 bases). The CDR3 loop spans 12 amino acids. Germline V gene data show CDR1 as MDHEN and CDR2 as SYDVKM. Trimming took off 4 bases at V and 6 bases at J, with 7 bases between the two ends. In nucleotides, the CDR3 is TGTGCCAGCAGTTGGGGCGCTCAGCCCCAGCATTTT. Protein sequence: CASSWGAQPQHF.

J is TRBJ2-1 and V is TRBV19; D may be TRBD2 (6 bases). Looked up from germline, CDR1 is LNHDA and CDR2 is SQIVND (reference sequence). The V and J ends lost 1 base and 6 bases respectively, with 13 bases between them. The CDR3 extends over 15 amino acids. CDR3 sequence (DNA): TGTGCCAGTAGTATAGCGGCGGGGCAGGTCAATGAGCAGTTCTTC. As protein: CASSIAAGQVNEQFF.

The genes are TRBV3-1 (or the pseudogene TRBV3-2) and TRBJ2-3, with TRBD2 identical over 8 bases. This CDR3 region has 17 residues. Germline CDR1 is LGHDT and CDR2 is YNNKEL (reference sequence). The ends lost 2 bases at V and 1 base at J; junction bases unmatched: 8. CDR3 loop: CASSQPRGADGTDTQYF. CDR3 sequence (DNA): TGTGCCAGCAGCCAACCGCGGGGGGCCGATGGCACAGATACGCAGTATTTT.

The chain has TRBV4-1 and TRBJ1-5; possibly TRBD1 for D (6 bases). The V end was cut by 4 bases, the J end by 6 bases, with 10 bases between. CDR1 MGHRA and CDR2 YSYEKL come from the germline V gene. The CDR3 runs to 13 residues. The CDR3 sequence: CASSLDRTQPQHF. The CDR3 DNA reads TGCGCCAGCAGCCTCGACAGGACTCAGCCCCAGCATTTT.

V gene TRBV2 combines with J gene TRBJ2-7; D perhaps matches TRBD1 (6 bases). V dropped 6 bases and J dropped 7 bases, with 13 bases sitting between them. Germline V gene data show CDR1 as SNHLY and CDR2 as FYNNEI. There are 12 residues in the CDR3. CDR3 sequence reads: CASSPDSSEQYF. CDR3 sequence (DNA): TGTGCCAGCAGCCCGGACAGTTCTGAGCAGTACTTC.

The J gene is TRBJ1-6, the V gene TRBV9; no firm D call. The CDR3 has 16 amino acids. Germline V gene sequence: CDR1 SGDLS, CDR2 YYNGEE. Trimming pared 4 bases from V and 0 bases from J, leaving 11 bases between. This CDR3 is CASSRDSNSYNSPLHF. The CDR3 DNA follows: TGTGCCAGCAGCCGTGACTCCAACTCCTATAATTCACCCCTCCACTTT.

This clone appeared a single time. This rearrangement joins TRBV5-3 to TRBJ2-7, with D unresolved. TRBV5-3 carries the ORF label, with uncertain function. This CDR3 contains 13 residues. The V gene lost 0 bases and the J gene lost 4 bases, with 8 bases spanning the gap. DNA of the CDR3: TGTGCCAGAAGCTTGGCCGAGTGTTACGAGCAGTACGTC. Translated, it gives CARSLAECYEQYV.

This chain links TRBV12-3 or TRBV12-4 with TRBJ1-1; maybe TRBD1 (6 bases). This CDR3 contains 13 residues. V lost 3 bases, J lost 6 bases, and 11 bases lay in between. The DNA of the CDR3 is TGTGCCAGCAGTTTCCGACAGGCAGCTGAAGCTTTCTTT. It encodes CASSFRQAAEAFF.

DNA for the CDR3: TGCGCCAGCAGCCAAATAGCGCGTAGCTCCTACAATGAGCAGTTCTTC. This translates into CASSQIARSSYNEQFF. This sequence joins TRBV4-1 and TRBJ2-1, with TRBD2 as a possible D gene (5 bases). The CDR3 runs 16 residues. V lost 2 bases, J lost 0 bases, and 11 bases lay in between. Germline V gene sequence: CDR1 MGHRA, CDR2 YSYEKL.

V gene TRBV12-5 combines with J gene TRBJ1-4, with D perhaps TRBD1 (6 bases). Germline CDR1 is LGHNT and CDR2 is FRNRAP. Trimming took off 1 base at V and 11 bases at J, with 11 bases between the two ends. The CDR3 covers 13 residues. This CDR3 reads CASGLEEGGKLFF. In nucleotides, the CDR3 is TGTGCTAGTGGTTTGGAGGAGGGGGGGAAACTGTTTTTT.

V usage is TRBV6-6 and J usage is TRBJ1-2, with TRBD1 matching 9 bases. This CDR3 contains 14 residues. Trimming at V came to 5 bases and at J to 5 bases, leaving 6 bases not matched to a gene. Germline V gives CDR1 MNHNY, CDR2 SVGAGI (reference sequence). The CDR3 sequence is CASSPTGGEYGYTF. For the CDR3, the DNA is TGTGCCAGCAGTCCGACAGGGGGAGAGTATGGCTACACCTTC.